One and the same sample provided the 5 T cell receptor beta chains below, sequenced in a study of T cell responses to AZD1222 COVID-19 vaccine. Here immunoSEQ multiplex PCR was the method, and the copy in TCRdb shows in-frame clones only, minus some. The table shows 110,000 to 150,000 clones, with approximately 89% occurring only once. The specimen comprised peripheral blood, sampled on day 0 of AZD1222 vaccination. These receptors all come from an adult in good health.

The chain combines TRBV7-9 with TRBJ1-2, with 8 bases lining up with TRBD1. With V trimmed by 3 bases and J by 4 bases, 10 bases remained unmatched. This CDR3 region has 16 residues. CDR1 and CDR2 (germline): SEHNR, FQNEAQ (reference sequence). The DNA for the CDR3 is TGTGCCAGCAGCTTGAGGACAGGGAATTTCGGCTATGGCTACACCTTC. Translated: CASSLRTGNFGYGYTF.

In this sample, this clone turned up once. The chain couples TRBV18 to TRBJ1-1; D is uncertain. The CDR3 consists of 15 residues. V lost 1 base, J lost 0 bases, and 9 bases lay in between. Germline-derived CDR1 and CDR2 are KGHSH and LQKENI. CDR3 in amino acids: CASSPRTGMNTEAFF. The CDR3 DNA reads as TGTGCCAGCTCACCACGTACGGGGATGAACACTGAAGCTTTCTTT. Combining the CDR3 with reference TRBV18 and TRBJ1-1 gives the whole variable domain NAGVMQNPRHLVRRRGQEARLRCSPMKGHSHVYWYRQLPEEGLKFMVYLQKENIIDESGMPKERFSAEFPKEGPSILRIQQVVRGDSAAYFCASSPRTGMNTEAFFGQGTRLTVV.

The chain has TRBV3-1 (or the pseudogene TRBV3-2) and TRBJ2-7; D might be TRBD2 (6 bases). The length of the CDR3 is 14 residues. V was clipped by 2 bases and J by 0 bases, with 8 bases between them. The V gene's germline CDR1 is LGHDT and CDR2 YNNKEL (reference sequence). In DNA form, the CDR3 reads TGTGCCAGCAGCCAAAGAGCGGGCTCCTACGAGCAGTACTTC. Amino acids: CASSQRAGSYEQYF.

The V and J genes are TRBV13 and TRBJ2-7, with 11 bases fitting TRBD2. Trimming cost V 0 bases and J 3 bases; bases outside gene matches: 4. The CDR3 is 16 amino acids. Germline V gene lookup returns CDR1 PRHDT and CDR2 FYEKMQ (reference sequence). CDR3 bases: TGTGCCAGCAGCTTAGGAGGGACTAGCGGATTCTACGAGCAGTACTTC. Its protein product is CASSLGGTSGFYEQYF.

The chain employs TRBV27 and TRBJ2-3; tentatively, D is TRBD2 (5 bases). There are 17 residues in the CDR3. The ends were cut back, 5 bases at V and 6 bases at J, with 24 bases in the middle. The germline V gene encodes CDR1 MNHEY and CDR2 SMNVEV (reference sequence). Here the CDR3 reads CASSPKQLEIIADTQYF. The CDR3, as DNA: TGTGCCAGCAGTCCAAAACAACTAGAAATCATAGCGGATACGCAGTATTTT.